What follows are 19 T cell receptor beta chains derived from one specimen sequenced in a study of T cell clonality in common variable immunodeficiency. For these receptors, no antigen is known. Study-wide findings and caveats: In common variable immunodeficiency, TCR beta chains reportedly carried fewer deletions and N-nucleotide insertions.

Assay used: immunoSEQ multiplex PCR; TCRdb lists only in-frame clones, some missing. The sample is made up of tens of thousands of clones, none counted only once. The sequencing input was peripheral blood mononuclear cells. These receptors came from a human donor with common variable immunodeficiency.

Partial CDR3 DNA: TGTGCCAGCAGCTTAGCAGGGGCGAACACTGAA. Its translation is CASSLAGANTE. The full CDR3 protein is CASSLAGANTEAFF. The chain employs TRBV7-6 and TRBJ1-1, with D possibly matching TRBD1 (5 bases). The read comes to an end 3 residues before the CDR3 does, leaving the germline J gene to fill in the end. The CDR3 runs to 14 residues. CDR1 SGHVS and CDR2 FNYEAQ come from the germline V gene. Trimming cost V 0 bases and J 1 base, with 6 bases left between them.

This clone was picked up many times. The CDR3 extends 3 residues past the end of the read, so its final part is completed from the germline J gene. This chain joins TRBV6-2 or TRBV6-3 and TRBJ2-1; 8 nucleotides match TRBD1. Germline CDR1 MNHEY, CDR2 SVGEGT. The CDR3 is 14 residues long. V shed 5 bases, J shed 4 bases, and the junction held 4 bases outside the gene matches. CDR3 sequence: CASSDRGGYNEQFF. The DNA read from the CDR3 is TGTGCCAGCAGTGACAGGGGTGGGTACAATGAG.

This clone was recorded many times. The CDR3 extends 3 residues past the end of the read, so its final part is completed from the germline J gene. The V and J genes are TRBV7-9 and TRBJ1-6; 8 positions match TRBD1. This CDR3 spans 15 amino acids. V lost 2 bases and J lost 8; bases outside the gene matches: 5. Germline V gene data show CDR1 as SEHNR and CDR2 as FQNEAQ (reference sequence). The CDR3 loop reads CASSLSAGGYSPLHF. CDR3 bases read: TGTGCCAGCAGCTTATCGGCAGGGGGCTATTCACCC.

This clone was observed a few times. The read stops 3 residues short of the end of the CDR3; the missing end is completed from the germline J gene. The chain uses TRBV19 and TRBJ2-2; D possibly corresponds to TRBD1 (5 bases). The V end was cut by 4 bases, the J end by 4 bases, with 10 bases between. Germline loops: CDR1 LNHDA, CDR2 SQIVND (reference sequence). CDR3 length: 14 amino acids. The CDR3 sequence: CASSKDRLTGELFF. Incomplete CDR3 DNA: TGTGCCAGTAGTAAAGACAGACTCACCGGGGAG.

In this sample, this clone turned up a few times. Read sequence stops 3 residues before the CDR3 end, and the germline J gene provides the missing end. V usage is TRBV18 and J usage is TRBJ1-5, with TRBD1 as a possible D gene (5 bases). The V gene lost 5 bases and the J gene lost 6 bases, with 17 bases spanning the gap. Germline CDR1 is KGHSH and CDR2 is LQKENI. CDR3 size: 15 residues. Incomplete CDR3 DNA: TGTGCCAGCTCAATAGGTCAGGGAAGTTTTCAGCCC. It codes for CASSIGQGSFQP. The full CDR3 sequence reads CASSIGQGSFQPQHF.

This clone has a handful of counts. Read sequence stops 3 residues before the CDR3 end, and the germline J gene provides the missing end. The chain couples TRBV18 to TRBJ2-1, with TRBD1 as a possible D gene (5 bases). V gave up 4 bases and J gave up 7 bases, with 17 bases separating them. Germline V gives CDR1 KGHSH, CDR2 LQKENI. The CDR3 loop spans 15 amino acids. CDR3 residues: CASSLYTGAGNEQFF. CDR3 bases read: TGTGCCAGCTCACTGTACACTGGGGCCGGGAATGAG. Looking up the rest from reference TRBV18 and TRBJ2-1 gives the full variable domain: NAGVMQNPRHLVRRRGQEARLRCSPMKGHSHVYWYRQLPEEGLKFMVYLQKENIIDESGMPKERFSAEFPKEGPSILRIQQVVRGDSAAYFCASSLYTGAGNEQFFGPGTRLTVL.

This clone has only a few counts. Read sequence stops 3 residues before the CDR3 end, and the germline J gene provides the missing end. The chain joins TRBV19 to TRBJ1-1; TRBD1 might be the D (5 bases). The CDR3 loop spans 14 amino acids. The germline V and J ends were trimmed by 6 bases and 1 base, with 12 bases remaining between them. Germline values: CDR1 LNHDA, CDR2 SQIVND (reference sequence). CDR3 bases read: TGTGCCAGTAGGCAGGGATCAGAGAACACTGAA. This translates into CASRQGSENTE. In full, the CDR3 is CASRQGSENTEAFF.

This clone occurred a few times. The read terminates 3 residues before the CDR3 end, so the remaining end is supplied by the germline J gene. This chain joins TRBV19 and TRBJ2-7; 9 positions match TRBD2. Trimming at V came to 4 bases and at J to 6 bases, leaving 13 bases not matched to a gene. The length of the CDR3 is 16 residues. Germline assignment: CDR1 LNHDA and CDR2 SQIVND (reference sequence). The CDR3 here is CASSRGGSSGNREQYF. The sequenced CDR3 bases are TGTGCCAGTAGTAGGGGTGGCTCTAGCGGGAATCGCGAG.

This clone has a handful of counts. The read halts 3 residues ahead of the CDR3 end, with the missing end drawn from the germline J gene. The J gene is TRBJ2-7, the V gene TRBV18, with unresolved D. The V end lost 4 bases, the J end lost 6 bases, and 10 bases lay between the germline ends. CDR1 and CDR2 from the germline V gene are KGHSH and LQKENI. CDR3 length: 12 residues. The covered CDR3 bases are TGTGCCAGCTCACTCTTTCGAGGCGAG. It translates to CASSLFRGE. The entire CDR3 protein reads CASSLFRGEQYF. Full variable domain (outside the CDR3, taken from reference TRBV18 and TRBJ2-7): NAGVMQNPRHLVRRRGQEARLRCSPMKGHSHVYWYRQLPEEGLKFMVYLQKENIIDESGMPKERFSAEFPKEGPSILRIQQVVRGDSAAYFCASSLFRGEQYFGPGTRLTVT.

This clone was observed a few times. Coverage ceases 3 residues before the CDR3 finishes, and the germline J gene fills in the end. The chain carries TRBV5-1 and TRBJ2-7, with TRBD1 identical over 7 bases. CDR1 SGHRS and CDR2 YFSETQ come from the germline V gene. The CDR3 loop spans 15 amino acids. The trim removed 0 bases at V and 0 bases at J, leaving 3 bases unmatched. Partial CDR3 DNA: TGCGCCAGCAGCTTGGAGGGGACAGTCTCCTACGAG. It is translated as CASSLEGTVSYE. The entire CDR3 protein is CASSLEGTVSYEQYF.

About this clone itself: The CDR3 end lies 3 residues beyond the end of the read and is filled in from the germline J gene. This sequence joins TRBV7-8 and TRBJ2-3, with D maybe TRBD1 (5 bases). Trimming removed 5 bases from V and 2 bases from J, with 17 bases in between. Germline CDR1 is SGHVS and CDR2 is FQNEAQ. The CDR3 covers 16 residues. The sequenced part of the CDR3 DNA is TGTGCCAGCAGCCCCCTTGATCGAGGACACACAGATACG. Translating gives CASSPLDRGHTDT. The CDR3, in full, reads CASSPLDRGHTDTQYF.

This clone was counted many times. The CDR3 protein is CASSPDRVYNEQFF. The part of the CDR3 DNA that was read is TGTGCCAGCAGCCCGGACAGGGTATACAATGAG. This rearrangement joins TRBV9 to TRBJ2-1; 8 bases align to TRBD1. The read gets to within 3 residues of the CDR3 end, and the germline J gene fills in the rest. Germline CDR1 is SGDLS and CDR2 is YYNGEE. V shed 4 bases, J shed 4 bases, and the junction held 4 bases outside the gene matches. This CDR3 has 14 residues.

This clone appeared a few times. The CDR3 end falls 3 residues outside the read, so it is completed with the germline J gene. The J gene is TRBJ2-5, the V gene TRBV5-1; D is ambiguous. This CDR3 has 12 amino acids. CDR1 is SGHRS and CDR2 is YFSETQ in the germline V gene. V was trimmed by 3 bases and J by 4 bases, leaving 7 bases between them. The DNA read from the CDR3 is TGCGCCAGCAGCTCCCGAGCAGAGACC. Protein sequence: CASSSRAET. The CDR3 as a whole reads CASSSRAETQYF. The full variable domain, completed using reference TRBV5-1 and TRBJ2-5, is KAGVTQTPRYLIKTRGQQVTLSCSPISGHRSVSWYQQTPGQGLQFLFEYFSETQRNKGNFPGRFSGRQFSNSRSEMNVSTLELGDSALYLCASSSRAETQYFGPGTRLLVL.

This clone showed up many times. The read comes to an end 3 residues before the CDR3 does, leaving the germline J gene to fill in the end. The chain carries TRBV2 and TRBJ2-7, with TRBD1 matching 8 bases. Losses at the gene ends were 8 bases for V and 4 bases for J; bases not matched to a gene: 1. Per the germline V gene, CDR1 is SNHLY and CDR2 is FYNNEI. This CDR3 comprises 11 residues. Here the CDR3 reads CASGTGYEQYF. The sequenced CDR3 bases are TGTGCCAGCGGGACAGGTTACGAG.

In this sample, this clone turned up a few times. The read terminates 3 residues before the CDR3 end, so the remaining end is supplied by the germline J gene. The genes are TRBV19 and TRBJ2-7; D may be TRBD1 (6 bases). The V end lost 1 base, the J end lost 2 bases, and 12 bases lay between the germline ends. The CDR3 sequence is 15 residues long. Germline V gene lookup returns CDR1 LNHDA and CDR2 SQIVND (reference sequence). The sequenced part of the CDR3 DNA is TGTGCCAGTAGTATAGGACAGGTTTTTACCTACGAG. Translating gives CASSIGQVFTYE. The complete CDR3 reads CASSIGQVFTYEQYF.

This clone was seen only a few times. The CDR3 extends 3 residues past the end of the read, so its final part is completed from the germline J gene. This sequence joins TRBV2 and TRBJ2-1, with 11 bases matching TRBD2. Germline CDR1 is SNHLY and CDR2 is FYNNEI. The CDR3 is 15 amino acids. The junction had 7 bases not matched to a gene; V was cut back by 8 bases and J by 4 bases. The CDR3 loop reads CASRSGGARYNEQFF. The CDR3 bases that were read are TGTGCCAGCCGTAGCGGGGGGGCCAGGTACAATGAG.

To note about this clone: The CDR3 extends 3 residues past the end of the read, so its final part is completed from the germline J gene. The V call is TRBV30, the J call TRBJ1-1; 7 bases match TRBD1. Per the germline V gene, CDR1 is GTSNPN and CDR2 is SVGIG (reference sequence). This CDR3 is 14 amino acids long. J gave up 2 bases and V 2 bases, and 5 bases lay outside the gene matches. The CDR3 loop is CAWSLDRTNTEAFF. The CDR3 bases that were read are TGTGCCTGGAGTCTGGACAGGACAAACACTGAA.

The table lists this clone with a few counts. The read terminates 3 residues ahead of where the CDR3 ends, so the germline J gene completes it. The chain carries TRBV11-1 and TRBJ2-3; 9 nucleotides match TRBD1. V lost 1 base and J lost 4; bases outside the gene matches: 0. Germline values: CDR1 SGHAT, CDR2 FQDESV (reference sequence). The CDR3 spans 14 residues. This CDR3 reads CASSLGTGADTQYF. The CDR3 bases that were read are TGTGCCAGCAGCTTAGGGACAGGGGCAGATACG. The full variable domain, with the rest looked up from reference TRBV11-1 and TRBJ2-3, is EAEVAQSPRYKITEKSQAVAFWCDPISGHATLYWYRQILGQGPELLVQFQDESVVDDSQLPKDRFSAERLKGVDSTLKIQPAELGDSAMYLCASSLGTGADTQYFGPGTRLTVL.

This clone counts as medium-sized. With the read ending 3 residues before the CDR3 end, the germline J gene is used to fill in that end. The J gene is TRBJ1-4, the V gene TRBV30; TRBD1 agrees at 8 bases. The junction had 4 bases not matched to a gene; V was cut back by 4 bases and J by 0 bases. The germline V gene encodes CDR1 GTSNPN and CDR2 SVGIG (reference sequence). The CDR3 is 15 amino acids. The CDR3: CAWKDRGATNEKLFF. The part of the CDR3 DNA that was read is TGTGCCTGGAAAGACAGGGGTGCAACTAATGAAAAA.